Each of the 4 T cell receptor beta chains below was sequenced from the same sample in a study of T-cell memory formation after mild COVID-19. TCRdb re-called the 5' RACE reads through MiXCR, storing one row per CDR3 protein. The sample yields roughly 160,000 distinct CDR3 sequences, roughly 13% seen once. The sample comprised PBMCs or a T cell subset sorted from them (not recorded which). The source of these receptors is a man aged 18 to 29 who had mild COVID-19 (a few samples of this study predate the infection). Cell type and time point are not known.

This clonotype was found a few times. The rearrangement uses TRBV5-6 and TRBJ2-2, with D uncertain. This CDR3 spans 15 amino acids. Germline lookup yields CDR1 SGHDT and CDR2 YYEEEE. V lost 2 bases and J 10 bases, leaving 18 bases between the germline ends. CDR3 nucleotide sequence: TGTGCCAGCAGCTTCGGTAGGCCCCCGACCCCGGAGCTGTTTTTT. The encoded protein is CASSFGRPPTPELFF.

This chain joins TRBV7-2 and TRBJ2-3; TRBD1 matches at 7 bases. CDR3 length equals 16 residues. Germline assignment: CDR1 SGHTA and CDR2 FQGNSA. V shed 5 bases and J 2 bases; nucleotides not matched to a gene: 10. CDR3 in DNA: TGTGCCAGCAGCCAAGGGGCCAGGGGGTCCACAGATACGCAGTATTTT. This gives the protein CASSQGARGSTDTQYF.

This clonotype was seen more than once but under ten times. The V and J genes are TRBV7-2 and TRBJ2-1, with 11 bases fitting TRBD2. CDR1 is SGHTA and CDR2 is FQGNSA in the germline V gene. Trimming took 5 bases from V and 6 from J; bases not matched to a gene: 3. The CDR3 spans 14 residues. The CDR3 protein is CASSLSGGANEQFF. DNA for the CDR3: TGTGCCAGCAGCCTTAGCGGGGGGGCCAATGAGCAGTTCTTC.

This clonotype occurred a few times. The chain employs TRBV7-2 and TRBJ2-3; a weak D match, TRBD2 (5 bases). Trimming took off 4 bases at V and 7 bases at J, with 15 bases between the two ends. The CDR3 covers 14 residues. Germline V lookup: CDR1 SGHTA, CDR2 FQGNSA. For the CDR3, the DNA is TGTGCCAGCAGCTCGCGGGCCGGACTTAATACGCAGTATTTT. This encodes CASSSRAGLNTQYF.